A selection of T cell receptor beta chains follows, all from one sample in a study of T cell responses to AZD1222 COVID-19 vaccine. The method was immunoSEQ multiplex PCR; TCRdb's version includes in-frame clones alone and lacks a portion of them. The sample records 100,000 to 150,000 clones, over 75% being singletons. The specimen comprised peripheral blood, sampled on day 0 of AZD1222 vaccination. The receptor set was obtained from an adult in good health. Both conserved end residues are part of each CDR3. The D gene is left open where the match is weak. Clone size is stated in some rows and not others, as once, few, many or a class when expanded.

TRBJ2-5 | NA | NA | TRBV9 | CASSVDGRGETQYF | TGTGCCAGCAGCGTAGATGGCAGGGGAGAGACCCAGTACTTC
TRBJ1-4 | NA | NA | TRBV30 | CAWSPWTAGGEKLFF | TGTGCCTGGAGTCCATGGACGGCGGGTGGTGAAAAACTGTTTTTT
TRBJ2-1 | NA | TRBD2 | TRBV6-1 | CASSEGGLGLKFF | TGTGCCAGCAGTGAAGGGGGACTAGGTTTAAAGTTCTTC
TRBJ1-1 | NA | NA | TRBV3-1/TRBV3-2 | CASSQEAGHTEAFF | TGTGCCAGCAGCCAAGAGGCCGGGCACACTGAAGCTTTCTTT
TRBJ1-3 | NA | TRBD1 | TRBV19 | CASTTGYGNTIYF | TGTGCCAGCACGACAGGGTATGGAAACACCATATATTTT
TRBJ1-6 | many | NA | TRBV5-6 | CASSLNHSPLHF | TGTGCCAGCAGCTTGAATCATTCACCCCTCCACTTT
TRBJ2-5 | NA | NA | TRBV4-3 | CASSQDPWDSQETQYF | TGCGCCAGCAGCCAAGATCCTTGGGACTCTCAAGAGACCCAGTACTTC
TRBJ1-2 | NA | NA | TRBV28 | CASSSSGVGYTF | TGTGCCAGCAGTTCCTCAGGGGTGGGCTACACCTTC
TRBJ2-3 | NA | NA | TRBV5-1 | CASSLEDSPWDTQYF | TGCGCCAGCAGCTTGGAAGACAGCCCCTGGGATACGCAGTATTTT
TRBJ2-7 | NA | TRBD1 | TRBV5-6 | CASSSGTAYEQYF | TGTGCCAGCAGCTCGGGGACAGCCTACGAGCAGTACTTC
TRBJ2-7 | few | NA | TRBV5-1 | CASSLGPGSSYEQYF | TGCGCCAGCAGCTTGGGGCCAGGGAGCTCCTACGAGCAGTACTTC
TRBJ1-3 | NA | TRBD1 | TRBV23-1 | CASSYQGQGDDTIYF | TGCGCCAGCAGTTATCAAGGACAGGGGGACGACACCATATATTTT
TRBJ2-7 | NA | NA | TRBV6-5 | CASSYSRVDYEQYF | TGTGCCAGCAGTTACTCGAGGGTGGACTACGAGCAGTACTTC
TRBJ1-2 | NA | TRBD1 | TRBV6-5 | CASGAGGYGVYGYTF | TGTGCCAGCGGGGCAGGGGGATACGGGGTCTATGGCTACACCTTC
TRBJ2-6 | NA | TRBD1 | TRBV4-3 | CASSQDLLQGVGSGANVLTF | TGCGCCAGCAGCCAAGATCTCCTCCAGGGGGTAGGCTCTGGGGCCAACGTCCTGACTTTC
TRBJ1-2 | NA | NA | TRBV24-1 | CATSDSTNTGFNGYTF | TGTGCCACCAGTGACAGTACTAATACAGGGTTTAATGGCTACACCTTC
TRBJ1-2 | NA | NA | TRBV7-9 | CASSSNPTGGYTF | TGTGCCAGCAGCTCCAATCCGACAGGTGGCTACACCTTC
TRBJ2-7 | NA | TRBD1 | TRBV5-5 | CASSLEGTGAYEQYF | TGTGCCAGCAGCTTGGAAGGGACAGGAGCCTACGAGCAGTACTTC
TRBJ1-5 | NA | NA | TRBV6-5 | CASTAYSNQPQHF | TGTGCCAGCACCGCATATAGCAATCAGCCCCAGCATTTT
TRBJ1-5 | NA | NA | TRBV2 | CASSPTVQPQHF | TGTGCCAGCAGCCCAACGGTTCAGCCCCAGCATTTT
TRBJ1-2 | NA | NA | TRBV4-1 | CASSQDSRYGYTF | TGCGCCAGCAGCCAAGATTCGAGGTATGGCTACACCTTC
TRBJ1-3 | NA | TRBD1 | TRBV9 | CASSVAGQGLSGNTIYF | TGTGCCAGCAGCGTAGCTGGACAGGGCCTGTCGGGAAACACCATATATTTT
TRBJ2-7 | NA | TRBD1 | TRBV6-4 | CASSRRDRGNVKVYEQYF | TGTGCCAGCAGTCGCCGGGACAGGGGGAATGTGAAGGTCTACGAGCAGTACTTC
TRBJ1-1 | NA | NA | TRBV3-1/TRBV3-2 | CASSPISPLSTEAFF | TGTGCCAGCAGCCCCATTTCCCCTCTGAGCACTGAAGCTTTCTTT
TRBJ2-2 | NA | TRBD1 | TRBV19 | CASSMGQGATGELFF | TGTGCCAGTAGTATGGGACAGGGTGCCACCGGGGAGCTGTTTTTT
TRBJ1-5 | NA | NA | TRBV12-3/TRBV12-4 | CASSLGIQPQHF | TGTGCCAGCAGTTTGGGAATTCAGCCCCAGCATTTT
TRBJ1-3 | NA | NA | TRBV3-1/TRBV3-2 | CASSQGGTGNTIYF | TGTGCCAGCAGCCAAGGTGGGACAGGAAACACCATATATTTT
TRBJ1-3 | NA | NA | TRBV5-1 | CASSLNRAGLSSGNTIYF | TGCGCCAGCAGCTTGAATCGGGCAGGACTATCCTCTGGAAACACCATATATTTT
TRBJ2-3 | NA | TRBD2 | TRBV5-4 | CASSLASGGADTQYF | TGTGCCAGCAGTCTCGCTAGCGGGGGGGCAGATACGCAGTATTTT
TRBJ2-7 | NA | NA | TRBV7-9 | CASSPGIAYEQYF | TGTGCCAGCAGCCCCGGGATTGCCTACGAGCAGTACTTC
TRBJ1-5 | NA | NA | TRBV4-3 | CASSQAGEGNQPQHF | TGCGCCAGCAGCCAAGCGGGGGAAGGGAATCAGCCCCAGCATTTT
TRBJ2-7 | few | NA | TRBV18 | CASSKDSYHYEQYF | TGTGCCAGCTCAAAGGACAGCTATCACTACGAGCAGTACTTC
TRBJ1-1 | NA | NA | TRBV28 | CASRPGPRLAEAFF | TGTGCCAGCAGGCCGGGACCCAGGTTGGCTGAAGCTTTCTTT
TRBJ1-2 | NA | NA | TRBV5-1 | CASSLGHAEGGYTF | TGCGCCAGCAGCTTGGGACATGCAGAGGGCGGCTACACCTTC
TRBJ1-3 | NA | TRBD1 | TRBV6-5 | CASRGPGGFGNTIYF | TGTGCCAGCAGGGGGCCAGGGGGTTTTGGAAACACCATATATTTT
TRBJ2-1 | NA | NA | TRBV28 | CASSDLDMDSEQFF | TGTGCCAGCAGTGACCTAGACATGGATAGTGAGCAGTTCTTC
TRBJ2-1 | NA | NA | TRBV6-2/TRBV6-3 | CASSDGTPLNEQFF | TGTGCCAGCAGTGACGGGACGCCCTTAAATGAGCAGTTCTTC
TRBJ2-7 | NA | NA | TRBV7-2 | CASRGEASSYEQYF | TGTGCCAGCAGAGGAGAAGCTTCCTCCTACGAGCAGTACTTC
TRBJ1-6 | NA | NA | TRBV5-4 | CASSLGGSSYNSPLHF | TGTGCCAGCAGCTTGGGGGGAAGCTCCTATAATTCACCCCTCCACTTT
TRBJ1-1 | NA | NA | TRBV25-1 | CASSDPSGADTEAFF | TGTGCCAGCAGTGACCCTTCGGGGGCGGACACTGAAGCTTTCTTT
TRBJ2-2 | NA | NA | TRBV5-6 | CASSLGPTPSGSGELFF | TGTGCCAGCAGCTTGGGTCCGACACCGAGTGGGTCCGGGGAGCTGTTTTTT
TRBJ2-3 | NA | NA | TRBV6-2/TRBV6-3 | CASSYVVPTQYF | TGTGCCAGCAGTTACGTGGTCCCCACGCAGTATTTT
TRBJ1-2 | NA | NA | TRBV5-4 | CASSLNGFGTFGYTF | TGTGCCAGCAGCTTGAATGGTTTCGGCACATTTGGCTACACCTTC
TRBJ2-7 | NA | NA | TRBV5-6 | CASSLASYEQYF | TGTGCCAGCAGCTTGGCCTCCTACGAGCAGTACTTC
TRBJ1-2 | once | NA | TRBV12-3/TRBV12-4 | CASSFEQFYGYTF | TGTGCCAGCAGTTTTGAACAGTTCTATGGCTACACCTTC
TRBJ1-1 | NA | TRBD1 | TRBV6-5 | CASSRTGGGNTEAFF | TGTGCCAGCAGCCGGACAGGGGGTGGAAACACTGAAGCTTTCTTT
TRBJ2-7 | NA | NA | TRBV7-9 | CASRAGSSYEQYF | TGTGCCAGCCGGGCGGGGAGCTCCTACGAGCAGTACTTC
TRBJ1-4 | NA | NA | TRBV5-1 | CASSPGQSNEKLFF | TGCGCCAGCAGCCCAGGACAGTCTAATGAAAAACTGTTTTTT
TRBJ1-5 | once | TRBD1 | TRBV7-9 | CASSLQGDQPQHF | TGTGCCAGCAGCTTACAGGGGGATCAGCCCCAGCATTTT